What follows are 18 T cell receptor beta chains derived from one specimen sequenced in a study of CD8 T cells in ankylosing spondylitis. Each CDR3 protein is one row after TCRdb ran MiXCR on the 5' RACE reads. Of hundreds of thousands of distinct CDR3 sequences listed, approximately 22% were seen once; the top ten hold around 14%. What was sequenced was blood, either unsorted or a sorted T cell fraction (not recorded which). Receptors were obtained from a male donor with ankylosing spondylitis or in good health (not recorded which).

The J gene is TRBJ2-5, the V gene TRBV28; 12 positions agree with TRBD2. Germline trimming cut 6 bases from V and 10 bases from J; bases unmatched to any gene: 12. The CDR3 contains 15 residues. CDR1 and CDR2 from the germline V gene are MDHEN and SYDVKM. The CDR3, as DNA: TGTGCCAGCAGCCTCACCGGACTAGCGGGGCGGGGCCAGTACTTC. The encoded protein is CASSLTGLAGRGQYF. Using reference TRBV28 and TRBJ2-5 for the parts outside the CDR3, the full variable domain is DVKVTQSSRYLVKRTGEKVFLECVQDMDHENMFWYRQDPGLGLRLIYFSYDVKMKEKGDIPEGYSVSREKKERFSLILESASTNQTSMYLCASSLTGLAGRGQYFGPGTRLLVL.

This chain connects TRBV13 to TRBJ2-1; D may be TRBD2 (6 bases). Per the germline V gene, CDR1 is PRHDT and CDR2 is FYEKMQ (reference sequence). The CDR3 totals 14 residues. V was clipped by 3 bases and J by 8 bases, with 14 bases between them. DNA of the CDR3: TGTGCCAGCAGCTTGAAAAGTGGGGACTATGAGCAGTTCTTC. Its protein is CASSLKSGDYEQFF.

This clonotype was detected only a few times. V usage is TRBV7-6 and J usage is TRBJ2-7; D remains unclear. Trimming shortened V by 5 bases and J by 7 bases, and 15 bases separated the two germline ends. Germline CDR1 is SGHVS and CDR2 is FNYEAQ. There are 13 residues in the CDR3. The CDR3 coding sequence is TGTGCCAGCAGCCAAAATAGTATTGGAGAGCAGTACTTC. It encodes CASSQNSIGEQYF.

This clonotype showed up just a few times. In DNA form, the CDR3 reads TGTGCCAGCAGCGCCGGTGGACAGGGGCGGTATGGCTACACCTTC. This translates into CASSAGGQGRYGYTF. This sequence joins TRBV12-3 or TRBV12-4 and TRBJ1-2, with 9 bases lining up with TRBD1. The CDR3 is 15 residues long. Trimming removed 6 bases from V and 5 bases from J; junction bases left unmatched: 10.

The chain is built from TRBV14 and TRBJ2-5; maybe TRBD1 (5 bases). This CDR3 region has 14 residues. V lost 3 bases and J lost 7, with 15 bases in between. The germline gives CDR1 SGHDN, CDR2 FVKESK. CDR3 residues: CASSQAQGKGTQYF. CDR3 DNA sequence: TGTGCCAGCAGCCAGGCCCAGGGAAAAGGGACCCAGTACTTC.

This clonotype has only a few counts. The V and J genes are TRBV2 and TRBJ2-1, with D perhaps matching TRBD2 (6 bases). CDR1 is SNHLY and CDR2 is FYNNEI in the germline V gene. The ends were cut back, 11 bases at V and 6 bases at J, with 14 bases in the middle. The CDR3 contains 12 residues. The CDR3 DNA reads TGTGCCGCTGCCGGGGAGGTCAATGAGCAGTTCTTC. Translated, it gives CAAAGEVNEQFF.

This clonotype showed up just a few times. The chain has TRBV5-6 and TRBJ2-1, with 8 bases identical to TRBD1. Germline CDR1 reads SGHDT; CDR2 reads YYEEEE. V trimming: 2 bases; J trimming: 4 bases; junction bases outside the gene matches: 11. This CDR3 comprises 17 residues. CDR3 region: CASSLRQGLPPYNEQFF. CDR3 nucleotides: TGTGCCAGCAGCTTAAGACAGGGGCTCCCCCCGTACAATGAGCAGTTCTTC.

This clonotype was detected only a few times. The V call is TRBV9, the J call TRBJ2-5; TRBD2 is a possible D gene (6 bases). Trimming shortened V by 1 base and J by 2 bases, and 15 bases separated the two germline ends. The CDR3 runs to 16 residues. Germline V gene lookup returns CDR1 SGDLS and CDR2 YYNGEE. CDR3 amino acids: CASSVLGGSPQETQYF. CDR3 in DNA: TGTGCCAGCAGCGTACTTGGGGGGTCCCCTCAAGAGACCCAGTACTTC.

This clonotype has a handful of counts. The chain has TRBV10-3 and TRBJ2-1; perhaps D is TRBD1 or TRBD2 (5 bases each). V shed 3 bases and J shed 5 bases, with 29 bases lying between them. The CDR3 has 20 amino acids. CDR1 is ENHRY, CDR2 SYGVKD, per germline. The chain's CDR3 is CAISELQRDPEVGTDNEQFF. CDR3 DNA: TGTGCCATCAGTGAACTTCAGCGCGACCCCGAAGTGGGGACGGACAATGAGCAGTTCTTC.

In this sample, this clonotype turned up a few times. This sequence joins TRBV12-3 or TRBV12-4 and TRBJ2-3; 9 nucleotides agree with TRBD1. The CDR3 has 16 amino acids. Germline trimming cut 6 bases from V and 2 bases from J; bases unmatched to any gene: 9. As DNA, the CDR3 is TGTGCCAGCAGCCGCCCCGGGACAGGGAACACAGATACGCAGTATTTT. Residues: CASSRPGTGNTDTQYF.

J is TRBJ2-1 and V is TRBV4-1; D tentatively reads TRBD1 or TRBD2 (5 bases each). The V gene lost 4 bases and the J gene lost 8 bases, with 12 bases spanning the gap. Looked up from germline, CDR1 is MGHRA and CDR2 is YSYEKL. The CDR3 is made up of 13 amino acids. CDR3 sequence reads: CASSPTRGDEQFF. CDR3 nucleotide sequence: TGCGCCAGCAGCCCCACGAGAGGGGATGAGCAGTTCTTC.

This clonotype was observed a few times. The gene calls are TRBV20-1 and TRBJ2-7, with 7 bases identical to TRBD2. Losses at the gene ends were 1 base for V and 3 bases for J; bases not matched to a gene: 6. Germline V CDR1 and CDR2: DFQATT, SNEGSKA (reference sequence). This CDR3 has 14 amino acids. CDR3 protein: CSARGDREVYEQYF. In DNA form, the CDR3 reads TGCAGTGCTAGAGGGGACCGGGAGGTCTACGAGCAGTACTTC.

This chain uses TRBV12-3 or TRBV12-4 with TRBJ2-2; D remains ambiguous. Trimming cost V 1 base and J 6 bases, with 6 bases left between them. The CDR3 consists of 13 residues. CDR3 nucleotide sequence: TGTGCCAGCAGTTTAGGCACCCCCGGGGAGCTGTTTTTT. As protein: CASSLGTPGELFF.

This clonotype appeared many times. The chain joins TRBV27 to TRBJ1-1, with D possibly TRBD1 on 6 matching bases. Looked up from germline, CDR1 is MNHEY and CDR2 is SMNVEV (reference sequence). The CDR3 sequence is 12 residues long. The V end was cut by 5 bases, the J end by 3 bases, with 7 bases between. The CDR3 protein is CASSTGYTEAFF. For the CDR3, the DNA is TGTGCCAGCAGTACAGGGTACACTGAAGCTTTCTTT.

The genes are TRBV2 and TRBJ2-3; D may match TRBD1 or TRBD2 (6 bases each). The CDR3 covers 18 residues. The germline gives CDR1 SNHLY, CDR2 FYNNEI. With 11 bases removed from V and 4 bases from J, the gap between germline ends came to 31 bases. CDR3 loop: CAFCRPGGETSPADTQYF. In DNA, the CDR3 is TGTGCCTTCTGTCGCCCCGGGGGCGAGACTTCCCCCGCAGATACGCAGTATTTT.

In this sample, this clonotype turned up a few times. This sequence joins TRBV28 and TRBJ2-4; the D call may be TRBD1 or TRBD2 (5 bases each). This CDR3 is built from 16 residues. The V gene lost 0 bases and the J gene lost 2 bases, with 11 bases spanning the gap. Germline V lookup: CDR1 MDHEN, CDR2 SYDVKM. The CDR3 coding sequence is TGTGCCAGCAGTTTATGGGTAGAGGGACCCAAAAACATTCAGTACTTC. As protein: CASSLWVEGPKNIQYF.

The chain has TRBV12-3 or TRBV12-4 and TRBJ2-3, with 16 positions matching TRBD2. CDR3 length: 16 residues. The J segment lost 7 bases and the V segment lost 8 bases, leaving 9 bases of the junction unmatched. The CDR3 DNA follows: TGTGCCAGCCTCGGGACTAGCGGGGGGGGCTGGAATACGCAGTATTTT. It encodes CASLGTSGGGWNTQYF.

This clonotype appeared a few times. V gene TRBV28 combines with J gene TRBJ1-2; D gene ambiguous. V gave up 4 bases and J gave up 2 bases, with 14 bases separating them. Germline V CDR1 and CDR2: MDHEN, SYDVKM. CDR3 length equals 15 residues. CDR3 loop: CASSSGPATNYGYTF. The DNA of the CDR3 is TGTGCCAGCAGTTCCGGACCGGCAACGAACTATGGCTACACCTTC.